The present entry profiles one T cell receptor (beta chain) with its context. Its antigen is unknown. The sample is drawn from a study of shared clonotypes between healthy human individuals. Study-level background: Donor composition was a couple of women and three men, aged 18 to 49. Notes on the study in general: Roughly 5% was the fraction of naive CD4 clonotypes found shared across a few donors.

Clones were sequenced by immunoSEQ multiplex PCR, and TCRdb holds only the in-frame ones, with some missing. Here the sample spans around 980,000 clones, 75% to 85% being singletons. All donors were healthy HIV-negative adults lacking recent acute infections or vaccinations. Into CD45RA+ naive and CD45RA-negative memory subsets, the CD4+ cells were split. This CDR3 has 17 residues. Germline V lookup: CDR1 KGHSH, CDR2 LQKENI. J lost 0 bases, V lost 3 bases, and 5 bases had no gene match. The gene calls are TRBV18 and TRBJ2-6; 7 bases line up with TRBD1. The sequenced material came from memory CD4+ T cells from PBMCs. Stated subset: CD45RA-negative fraction. The TCR was taken from a man between 18 and 35 years old in good health. Some clones in this sample may be carry-over from other donors' samples. CDR3 amino acids: CASSPSGQSSGANVLTF. The CDR3 nucleotides are TGTGCCAGCTCACCGTCGGGACAGTCCTCTGGGGCCAACGTCCTGACTTTC.